The rows below give T cell receptor beta chains drawn from one sample of a study of graft-versus-host responses after intestinal transplantation. These receptors have no known antigen. Data came from immunoSEQ multiplex PCR; TCRdb stores just in-frame clones and leaves some out. The sample has about 50,000 clones, 80% to 95% seen once. Sample: unstimulated CD4+ T cells sorted from spleen or lymph node cells, taken before transplant. The receptors stem from a human donor who was the organ donor for an intestinal transplant. The CDR3 runs from the conserved cysteine through the conserved F or W. Each record gives: J gene, V gene, D gene, clone size, CDR3 protein, CDR3 DNA. A D gene is named only where the DNA matches it firmly. Clone size is shown for a subset of rows, as once, few, many or a class of expanded clone.

J gene: TRBJ2-1; V gene: TRBV18; D gene: TRBD2; clone size: .; CDR3 protein: CASSPRERDYNEQFF; CDR3 DNA: TGTGCCAGCTCACCAAGAGAGCGGGATTACAATGAGCAGTTCTTC
J gene: TRBJ2-3; V gene: TRBV7-3; D gene: TRBD2; clone size: .; CDR3 protein: CASSLYGGSGDTQYF; CDR3 DNA: TGTGCCAGCAGCTTATACGGCGGGAGCGGGGATACGCAGTATTTT
J gene: TRBJ2-7; V gene: TRBV7-2; D gene: TRBD1; clone size: .; CDR3 protein: CASSWDRGRNEQYF; CDR3 DNA: TGTGCCAGCAGCTGGGACAGGGGGCGGAACGAGCAGTACTTC
J gene: TRBJ2-3; V gene: TRBV7-3; D gene: TRBD2; clone size: .; CDR3 protein: CASSLVRTSGTDTQYF; CDR3 DNA: TGTGCCAGCAGCTTAGTCCGGACTAGCGGTACAGATACGCAGTATTTT
J gene: TRBJ1-5; V gene: TRBV5-6; D gene: .; clone size: .; CDR3 protein: CASSLRTDQPQHF; CDR3 DNA: TGTGCCAGCAGCTTGCGAACCGATCAGCCCCAGCATTTT
J gene: TRBJ2-5; V gene: TRBV9; D gene: TRBD2; clone size: once; CDR3 protein: CASSVGSGSQETQYF; CDR3 DNA: TGTGCCAGCAGCGTAGGTAGCGGGAGCCAAGAGACCCAGTACTTC
J gene: TRBJ2-3; V gene: TRBV5-6; D gene: TRBD2; clone size: .; CDR3 protein: CASSPGLAGGPTDTQYF; CDR3 DNA: TGTGCCAGCAGTCCGGGGCTAGCGGGAGGGCCCACAGATACGCAGTATTTT
J gene: TRBJ2-7; V gene: TRBV4-3; D gene: .; clone size: .; CDR3 protein: CASSQDDRSSYEQYF; CDR3 DNA: TGCGCCAGCAGCCAAGATGACAGGAGCTCCTACGAGCAGTACTTC
J gene: TRBJ2-7; V gene: TRBV28; D gene: .; clone size: .; CDR3 protein: CASSFGRAYEQYF; CDR3 DNA: TGTGCCAGCAGTTTCGGCAGGGCTTACGAGCAGTACTTC
J gene: TRBJ2-3; V gene: TRBV7-9; D gene: .; clone size: .; CDR3 protein: CASSSKQGRTDTQYF; CDR3 DNA: TGTGCCAGCAGCTCAAAACAGGGTAGAACAGATACGCAGTATTTT
J gene: TRBJ2-7; V gene: TRBV7-8; D gene: TRBD2; clone size: .; CDR3 protein: CASSLRSVGTSGKYEQYF; CDR3 DNA: TGTGCCAGCAGCTTAAGATCGGTAGGGACTAGCGGGAAATACGAGCAGTACTTC
J gene: TRBJ2-4; V gene: TRBV4-3; D gene: .; clone size: .; CDR3 protein: CASSRTAKNIQYF; CDR3 DNA: TGCGCCAGCAGCCGGACAGCCAAAAACATTCAGTACTTC
J gene: TRBJ1-2; V gene: TRBV7-9; D gene: TRBD1; clone size: .; CDR3 protein: CASSSPTGGEDYGYTF; CDR3 DNA: TGTGCCAGCAGCTCCCCGACAGGGGGGGAGGACTATGGCTACACCTTC
J gene: TRBJ2-4; V gene: TRBV9; D gene: TRBD2; clone size: .; CDR3 protein: CASSVDSLAVVYF; CDR3 DNA: TGTGCCAGCAGCGTAGATAGCCTAGCGGTAGTGTACTTC
J gene: TRBJ2-3; V gene: TRBV7-7; D gene: .; clone size: .; CDR3 protein: CASSLGGSRTDTQYF; CDR3 DNA: TGTGCTAGCAGCTTAGGGGGTAGCAGAACAGATACGCAGTATTTT
J gene: TRBJ1-2; V gene: TRBV5-4; D gene: TRBD1; clone size: .; CDR3 protein: CASSQGQTNYGYTF; CDR3 DNA: TGTGCCAGCAGCCAGGGACAGACTAACTATGGCTACACCTTC
J gene: TRBJ2-3; V gene: TRBV28; D gene: .; clone size: .; CDR3 protein: CASSFRTPARTDTQYF; CDR3 DNA: TGTGCCAGCAGTTTCCGGACTCCCGCCCGCACAGATACGCAGTATTTT
J gene: TRBJ2-1; V gene: TRBV10-3; D gene: TRBD2; clone size: .; CDR3 protein: CAISESRGLAGPFNEQFF; CDR3 DNA: TGTGCCATCAGTGAGTCTAGGGGACTAGCGGGTCCTTTCAATGAGCAGTTCTTC
J gene: TRBJ2-7; V gene: TRBV28; D gene: TRBD1; clone size: .; CDR3 protein: CASRAGTAYEQYF; CDR3 DNA: TGTGCCAGCAGGGCCGGGACAGCATACGAGCAGTACTTC
J gene: TRBJ1-4; V gene: TRBV7-2; D gene: TRBD1; clone size: .; CDR3 protein: CASSYQGAGEKLFF; CDR3 DNA: TGTGCCAGCAGTTATCAGGGGGCGGGAGAAAAACTGTTTTTT
J gene: TRBJ1-5; V gene: TRBV30; D gene: .; clone size: .; CDR3 protein: CAWSFGTTSNQPQHF; CDR3 DNA: TGTGCCTGGAGTTTCGGCACAACTAGCAATCAGCCCCAGCATTTT
J gene: TRBJ2-5; V gene: TRBV18; D gene: TRBD2; clone size: .; CDR3 protein: CASSPSLAGAGETQYF; CDR3 DNA: TGTGCCAGCTCACCTAGCCTAGCGGGAGCCGGAGAGACCCAGTACTTC
J gene: TRBJ2-5; V gene: TRBV27; D gene: TRBD2; clone size: .; CDR3 protein: CASKIRLAGWETQYF; CDR3 DNA: TGTGCCAGCAAGATAAGGCTAGCGGGATGGGAGACCCAGTACTTC
J gene: TRBJ2-7; V gene: TRBV7-2; D gene: .; clone size: once; CDR3 protein: CASSRGLSYEQYF; CDR3 DNA: TGTGCCAGCAGCCGTGGACTGTCCTACGAGCAGTACTTC
J gene: TRBJ2-1; V gene: TRBV28; D gene: .; clone size: .; CDR3 protein: CASRVSSKGNNEQFF; CDR3 DNA: TGTGCCAGCAGAGTGTCTAGTAAGGGGAACAATGAGCAGTTCTTC
J gene: TRBJ2-3; V gene: TRBV27; D gene: .; clone size: .; CDR3 protein: CASSFPGGRDTQYF; CDR3 DNA: TGTGCCAGCAGTTTCCCCGGGGGCAGGGATACGCAGTATTTT
J gene: TRBJ2-1; V gene: TRBV14; D gene: .; clone size: .; CDR3 protein: CASSRERLEQFF; CDR3 DNA: TGTGCCAGCAGCCGGGAGAGGCTTGAGCAGTTCTTC
J gene: TRBJ2-5; V gene: TRBV28; D gene: TRBD2; clone size: .; CDR3 protein: CASSLYPAGEGETQYF; CDR3 DNA: TGTGCCAGCAGCTTATACCCGGCGGGAGAGGGTGAGACCCAGTACTTC
J gene: TRBJ1-1; V gene: TRBV4-1; D gene: TRBD1; clone size: .; CDR3 protein: CASSQPRQGSYTEAFF; CDR3 DNA: TGCGCCAGCAGCCAGCCCCGACAGGGGTCGTACACTGAAGCTTTCTTT
J gene: TRBJ2-7; V gene: TRBV10-3; D gene: TRBD2; clone size: .; CDR3 protein: CAISDPGLAGGYEQYF; CDR3 DNA: TGTGCCATCAGTGACCCGGGACTAGCGGGAGGCTACGAGCAGTACTTC
J gene: TRBJ1-2; V gene: TRBV28; D gene: TRBD1; clone size: .; CDR3 protein: CASSPWTGEGYTF; CDR3 DNA: TGTGCCAGCAGTCCCTGGACAGGGGAGGGCTACACCTTC
J gene: TRBJ2-1; V gene: TRBV30; D gene: TRBD1; clone size: .; CDR3 protein: CAWSSGQGAQGEQFF; CDR3 DNA: TGTGCCTGGAGTTCGGGACAGGGGGCGCAGGGTGAGCAGTTCTTC
J gene: TRBJ2-1; V gene: TRBV6-5; D gene: TRBD2; clone size: .; CDR3 protein: CASSWEGRSSYNEQFF; CDR3 DNA: TGTGCCAGCAGTTGGGAGGGGCGTAGCTCCTACAATGAGCAGTTCTTC
J gene: TRBJ2-7; V gene: TRBV6-5; D gene: TRBD1; clone size: .; CDR3 protein: CASRAGTGAYEQYF; CDR3 DNA: TGTGCCAGCAGAGCCGGGACAGGGGCCTACGAGCAGTACTTC
J gene: TRBJ2-1; V gene: TRBV6-5; D gene: .; clone size: .; CDR3 protein: CASSYWGDHNEQFF; CDR3 DNA: TGTGCCAGCAGTTACTGGGGAGACCACAATGAGCAGTTCTTC
J gene: TRBJ2-3; V gene: TRBV30; D gene: .; clone size: .; CDR3 protein: CAWSGATLGDTQYF; CDR3 DNA: TGTGCCTGGAGTGGCGCGACCCTGGGAGATACGCAGTATTTT
J gene: TRBJ2-7; V gene: TRBV29-1; D gene: .; clone size: .; CDR3 protein: CSVASRKGPVGHEQYF; CDR3 DNA: TGCAGCGTTGCCTCGAGGAAGGGCCCGGTGGGTCACGAGCAGTACTTC
J gene: TRBJ2-3; V gene: TRBV7-2; D gene: .; clone size: once; CDR3 protein: CASSLGGGRAPHTQYF; CDR3 DNA: TGTGCCAGCAGCTTAGGAGGGGGGAGGGCCCCCCATACGCAGTATTTT
J gene: TRBJ2-2; V gene: TRBV7-2; D gene: .; clone size: .; CDR3 protein: CASSFGPNGNGELFF; CDR3 DNA: TGTGCCAGCAGCTTTGGGCCCAACGGGAACGGGGAGCTGTTTTTT
J gene: TRBJ1-1; V gene: TRBV10-3; D gene: TRBD1; clone size: few; CDR3 protein: CAIRHTGGDTEAFF; CDR3 DNA: TGTGCCATCAGACACACAGGGGGAGACACTGAAGCTTTCTTT
J gene: TRBJ2-5; V gene: TRBV7-6; D gene: .; clone size: .; CDR3 protein: CASSTLLQETQYF; CDR3 DNA: TGTGCCAGCAGCACCCTACTCCAAGAGACCCAGTACTTC
J gene: TRBJ2-1; V gene: TRBV28; D gene: TRBD2; clone size: .; CDR3 protein: CASSLERGSSYNEQFF; CDR3 DNA: TGTGCCAGCAGTTTAGAGCGGGGTAGCTCCTACAATGAGCAGTTCTTC
J gene: TRBJ1-2; V gene: TRBV7-9; D gene: TRBD1; clone size: .; CDR3 protein: CASSLPTGLYGYTF; CDR3 DNA: TGTGCCAGCAGCTTACCGACAGGGCTCTATGGCTACACCTTC
J gene: TRBJ2-5; V gene: TRBV6-5; D gene: .; clone size: .; CDR3 protein: CASTREETQYF; CDR3 DNA: TGTGCCAGCACCCGAGAAGAGACCCAGTACTTC
J gene: TRBJ2-1; V gene: TRBV5-8; D gene: TRBD2; clone size: .; CDR3 protein: CASRLGGGRAGYNEQFF; CDR3 DNA: TGTGCCAGCAGATTAGGAGGCGGGAGGGCCGGCTACAATGAGCAGTTCTTC
J gene: TRBJ2-2; V gene: TRBV19; D gene: .; clone size: .; CDR3 protein: CASSISGTGELFF; CDR3 DNA: TGTGCCAGTAGTATATCCGGAACCGGGGAGCTGTTTTTT
J gene: TRBJ2-7; V gene: TRBV2; D gene: TRBD2; clone size: .; CDR3 protein: CASTGPLGRLAENSYEQYF; CDR3 DNA: TGTGCCAGCACCGGACCCCTCGGTAGACTAGCGGAAAATTCCTACGAGCAGTACTTC
J gene: TRBJ1-3; V gene: TRBV6-5; D gene: TRBD1; clone size: .; CDR3 protein: CASTKQGTGNTIYF; CDR3 DNA: TGTGCCAGCACCAAACAGGGGACTGGAAACACCATATATTTT
J gene: TRBJ2-3; V gene: TRBV27; D gene: TRBD2; clone size: .; CDR3 protein: CASSRLAELSFTDTQYF; CDR3 DNA: TGTGCCAGCAGCAGACTAGCGGAGCTCTCCTTCACAGATACGCAGTATTTT
J gene: TRBJ2-1; V gene: TRBV28; D gene: TRBD2; clone size: .; CDR3 protein: CASSGSPWTSGRGWEQFF; CDR3 DNA: TGTGCCAGCAGTGGGAGCCCATGGACTAGCGGGAGAGGGTGGGAGCAGTTCTTC
J gene: TRBJ2-3; V gene: TRBV4-3; D gene: TRBD2; clone size: .; CDR3 protein: CASSQVLADSTDTQYF; CDR3 DNA: TGCGCCAGCAGCCAAGTCCTAGCGGATAGCACAGATACGCAGTATTTT
J gene: TRBJ2-3; V gene: TRBV9; D gene: TRBD2; clone size: .; CDR3 protein: CASSFETSPDTQYF; CDR3 DNA: TGTGCCAGCAGCTTTGAGACTAGCCCAGATACGCAGTATTTT